The next 2 T cell receptor beta chains were all read from a single sample in a study of technical replicates of blood from a handful of donors. The table came from immunoSEQ multiplex PCR; TCRdb's copy has only in-frame clones and leaves some out. Altogether about 73,000 clones are present, approximately 93% being singletons, with the ten largest covering 0.25% to 0.3%. The specimen sequenced was T cells isolated from PBMCs. Every receptor here comes from a human donor in good health.

This clone was counted only a few times. J is TRBJ2-3 and V is TRBV2; 13 bases fit TRBD2. In germline, CDR1 is SNHLY, CDR2 FYNNEI. This CDR3 has 16 amino acids. With V trimmed by 5 bases and J by 1 base, 3 bases remained unmatched. CDR3 DNA: TGTGCCAGCAGTCCGGGACTAGCGGGGCGCACAGATACGCAGTATTTT. Amino acids: CASSPGLAGRTDTQYF.

V gene TRBV20-1 combines with J gene TRBJ2-7, with D possibly TRBD1 on 5 matching bases. The V end lost 6 bases, the J end lost 2 bases, and 8 bases lay between the germline ends. The CDR3 loop spans 11 amino acids. Germline CDR1 is DFQATT and CDR2 is SNEGSKA (reference sequence). The CDR3 reads CSAGEAYEQYF. As DNA, the CDR3 is TGCAGTGCAGGGGAAGCCTACGAGCAGTACTTC.